These T cell receptor beta chains were read from a single sample in a study of T-cell memory formation after mild COVID-19. Via MiXCR, TCRdb re-called the 5' RACE reads, giving one row per CDR3 protein. This sample yields about 560,000 distinct CDR3 sequences, of which approximately 21% are seen a single time; about 8.7% belongs to the top ten. The sample comprised PBMCs or a T cell subset sorted from them (not recorded which). The receptor set was obtained from an adult woman who had mild COVID-19 (a few samples of this study predate the infection). Cell type and time point are not known. CDR3s leave out the opening cysteine and the closing phenylalanine or tryptophan.

TRBJ1-5 | TRBV19 | ASSEAHSRQGRNQPQH
TRBJ1-2 | TRBV5-1 | ASSLGSWEGNYGYT
TRBJ2-7 | TRBV15 | ATSRRRFDRNWSYEQY
TRBJ2-3 | TRBV30 | AWDRNSGTGGADTQY
TRBJ2-3 | TRBV14 | ASSFGRAGTDTQY
TRBJ2-5 | TRBV2 | ASRGRMQETQY
TRBJ2-1 | TRBV3-1 | ASSPKGATSGDNEQF
TRBJ2-3 | TRBV10-3 | AIGPREADTQY
TRBJ2-3 | TRBV15 | ATSARPTDRITDTQY
TRBJ2-5 | TRBV5-1 | ASSLAAARGQETQY
TRBJ1-3 | TRBV7-8 | ASSLATGGSGNTIY
TRBJ1-2 | TRBV7-9 | ASSLTQGYGYT
TRBJ2-7 | TRBV12-3/TRBV12-4 | ASSSTGTGVYEQY
TRBJ2-3 | TRBV24-1 | ATSGVMRGGTDTQY
TRBJ2-7 | TRBV18 | ASSLTDGTWIEQY
TRBJ2-4 | TRBV5-1 | ASSFTGQDKNIQY
TRBJ2-1 | TRBV24-1 | ATSDTGTSGSLHNEQF
TRBJ2-1 | TRBV7-2 | ASSLDGTLGVSYNEQF
TRBJ2-3 | TRBV3-1 | ASSPRTGVTDTQY
TRBJ2-1 | TRBV5-1 | ASGVFPSYNEQF
TRBJ1-4 | TRBV6-5 | ASRRIRDTAEKLF
TRBJ2-7 | TRBV12-3/TRBV12-4 | ASSLSTGYYEQY
TRBJ2-2 | TRBV7-9 | ASSLKRVSAGELF
TRBJ1-2 | TRBV20-1 | SAIGRLHYGYT
TRBJ1-1 | TRBV21-1 | ASSTYQDSRGGAF
TRBJ2-3 | TRBV6-6 | ASSSPDSGASDTQY
TRBJ2-1 | TRBV24-1 | ATSEPTSGPYNEQF
TRBJ2-3 | TRBV18 | ASSPPGLAKDTQY
TRBJ2-1 | TRBV6-1 | ASLRGESYNEQF
TRBJ2-7 | TRBV7-9 | ASSSRQTLEQY
TRBJ2-3 | TRBV18 | ASSPQGQSTDTQY